This T cell receptor beta chain comes out of a study of control samples from healthy donors and cancer patients. Only in-frame clones appear in the TCRdb table, and some are missing; sequencing was by immunoSEQ multiplex PCR. The repertoire includes 90,000 to 130,000 clones, 70% to 90% of them detected once, and approximately 3.7% sits in the top ten. The CDR3 is 14 amino acids. Trimming stripped 4 bases from V and 7 bases from J, with 15 bases between. The V gene's germline CDR1 is SGHRS and CDR2 YFSETQ. The J gene is TRBJ2-1, the V gene TRBV5-1; no reliable D call. The sequencing sample was made of PBMCs. This sequence originates from a woman in her sixties with lung cancer. Here the CDR3 DNA reads TGCGCCAGCAGCCCGACAACACCCCATAATGAGCAGTTCTTC. It codes for CASSPTTPHNEQFF.